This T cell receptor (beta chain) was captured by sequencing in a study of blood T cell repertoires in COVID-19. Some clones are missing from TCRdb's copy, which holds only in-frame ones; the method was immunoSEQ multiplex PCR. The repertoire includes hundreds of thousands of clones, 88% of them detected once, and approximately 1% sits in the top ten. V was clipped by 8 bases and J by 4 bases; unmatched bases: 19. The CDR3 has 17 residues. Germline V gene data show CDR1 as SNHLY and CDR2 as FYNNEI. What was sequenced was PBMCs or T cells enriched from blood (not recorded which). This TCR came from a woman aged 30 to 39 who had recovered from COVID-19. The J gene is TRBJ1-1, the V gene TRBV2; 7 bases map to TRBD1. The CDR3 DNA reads TGTGCCAGCTTTTCTGCGACAGGGATCAATTCGGGCACTGAAGCTTTCTTT. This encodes CASFSATGINSGTEAFF.